This entry lists 24 T cell receptor beta chains sequenced from one sample in a study of long-term antiretroviral therapy in people with HIV. It was version v3.0 of the immunoSEQ assay that was run at survey level. Only in-frame clones appear in the TCRdb table, and some are missing; sequencing was by immunoSEQ multiplex PCR. Here the sample spans 15,000 to 20,000 clones, roughly 72% being singletons. Sequenced here: unsorted PBMCs, sampled 2.2 years after starting antiretroviral therapy. Receptors were obtained from a man aged 50 to 60 with HIV.

This clone was seen only a few times. V is TRBV7-9 and J is TRBJ1-1; D is unclear. Germline V gene data show CDR1 as SEHNR and CDR2 as FQNEAQ (reference sequence). The CDR3 extends over 15 amino acids. The ends were cut back, 4 bases at V and 1 base at J, with 13 bases in the middle. In DNA form, the CDR3 reads TGTGCCAGCAGCTCCCGTATGGGCGCGAACACTGAAGCTTTCTTT. This encodes CASSSRMGANTEAFF.

This chain links TRBV5-6 with TRBJ2-2; unclear D gene. Trimming cost V 6 bases and J 3 bases, with 15 bases left between them. Germline lookup yields CDR1 SGHDT and CDR2 YYEEEE. The CDR3 length is 15 residues. As DNA, the CDR3 is TGTGCCAGCACCAATCTCCGACCCTACACCGGGGAGCTGTTTTTT. Amino acids: CASTNLRPYTGELFF.

Worth noting for this clone: Its ends do not fully match the called genes, so a read error is possible. This chain joins TRBV5-6 and TRBJ1-4; D might be TRBD1 (6 bases). There are 14 residues in the CDR3. Germline-derived CDR1 and CDR2 are SGHDT and YYEEEE. The CDR3 DNA is TGTGCCAGCAGCTTGGGCCTAAGTTGGGACACAGCCTATTTT. Encoded protein: CASSLGLSWDTAYF.

The genes are TRBV7-9 and TRBJ2-7; the match to TRBD1 covers 7 bases. CDR3 length: 14 amino acids. CDR1 is SEHNR, CDR2 FQNEAQ, per germline (reference sequence). The V and J ends lost 5 bases and 3 bases, in that order; junction bases with no gene match: 7. The CDR3 loop reads CASSVTGVLYEQYF. CDR3 nucleotide sequence: TGTGCCAGCAGCGTCACAGGGGTACTCTACGAGCAGTACTTC.

The rearrangement joins TRBV4-1 to TRBJ2-2, with TRBD1 identical over 7 bases. The V gene end was trimmed by 4 bases and the J gene end by 0 bases; junction bases not matched to a gene: 5. The CDR3 runs 16 residues. CDR1 MGHRA and CDR2 YSYEKL come from the germline V gene. This chain's CDR3 is CASSPTGTANTGELFF. Here the CDR3 DNA reads TGCGCCAGCAGCCCTACCGGGACAGCGAACACCGGGGAGCTGTTTTTT.

In its sample, this clone was seen a few times. The chain combines TRBV6-6 with TRBJ2-7, with 8 bases that match TRBD2. This CDR3 is built from 16 residues. The V gene end was trimmed by 0 bases and the J gene end by 6 bases; junction bases not matched to a gene: 10. Germline CDR1 and CDR2: MNHNY and SVGAGI (reference sequence). CDR3 bases: TGTGCCAGCAGTTACTCTCTTACGGGAGGGCCACGCGAGCAGTACTTC. Translated: CASSYSLTGGPREQYF.

The chain carries TRBV5-4 and TRBJ2-2; 9 nucleotides line up with TRBD2. Germline assignment: CDR1 SGHNT and CDR2 YYREEE (reference sequence). The V and J ends lost 4 bases and 5 bases, in that order; junction bases with no gene match: 15. The CDR3 consists of 18 residues. The CDR3 loop is CASSPRSGTSQLTGELFF. The CDR3 region has the DNA TGTGCCAGCAGCCCCAGGTCCGGGACTAGCCAGTTAACCGGGGAGCTGTTTTTT.

The chain combines TRBV9 with TRBJ2-7, with TRBD2 as a possible D gene (6 bases). Germline-derived CDR1 and CDR2 are SGDLS and YYNGEE. V gave up 4 bases and J gave up 0 bases, with 14 bases separating them. The CDR3 length is 15 residues. The CDR3 DNA sequence: TGTGCCAGCAGCCCCGACTTGGGAGGCTCCTACGAGCAGTACTTC. Translation: CASSPDLGGSYEQYF.

This clone was observed a handful of times. This rearrangement joins TRBV2 to TRBJ1-5; 7 bases align to TRBD1. Germline assignment: CDR1 SNHLY and CDR2 FYNNEI. This CDR3 has 14 residues. The ends lost 11 bases at V and 7 bases at J; junction bases unmatched: 14. CDR3 region: CASLRGGGSQPQHF. The CDR3 region has the DNA TGTGCCTCCTTAAGAGGGGGCGGAAGCCAGCCCCAGCATTTT.

V and J are TRBV9 and TRBJ2-1, with 10 bases matching TRBD2. This CDR3 has 17 amino acids. J was trimmed by 8 bases and V by 0 bases; bases with no gene match: 11. The germline V gene encodes CDR1 SGDLS and CDR2 YYNGEE. The CDR3 reads CASSVEETSGLGDEQFF. The CDR3 coding sequence is TGTGCCAGCAGCGTAGAAGAGACTAGCGGGCTGGGGGATGAGCAGTTCTTC.

This clone was picked up a small number of times. Other DNA sequences in this sample translate to the same CDR3. V is TRBV2 and J is TRBJ2-5; D remains unclear. Germline assignment: CDR1 SNHLY and CDR2 FYNNEI. Between the trimmed V and J ends, which lost 3 bases and 1 base, there was a span of 3 bases. This CDR3 comprises 12 residues. CDR3 in DNA: TGTGCCAGCAGTGATCGCCAAGAGACCCAGTACTTC. Protein product: CASSDRQETQYF. Based on the CDR3 plus reference TRBV2 and TRBJ2-5, the full variable domain is EPEVTQTPSHQVTQMGQEVILRCVPISNHLYFYWYRQILGQKVEFLVSFYNNEISEKSEIFDDQFSVERPDGSNFTLKIRSTKLEDSAMYFCASSDRQETQYFGPGTRLLVL.

The V and J genes are TRBV13 and TRBJ2-6; tentatively, D is TRBD1 or TRBD2 (7 bases each). The CDR3 is made up of 21 amino acids. CDR1 PRHDT and CDR2 FYEKMQ come from the germline V gene (reference sequence). V was shortened by 10 bases and J by 0 bases, with 31 bases between the two germline ends. CDR3 amino acids: CATMGGDSQTNPISGANVLTF. The CDR3 DNA sequence: TGTGCCACCATGGGAGGGGACAGTCAAACCAACCCCATCTCTGGGGCCAACGTCCTGACTTTC. Full variable domain (remainder filled in from reference TRBV13 and TRBJ2-6): AAGVIQSPRHLIKEKRETATLKCYPIPRHDTVYWYQQGPGQDPQFLISFYEKMQSDKGSIPDRFSAQQFSDYHSELNMSSLELGDSALYFCATMGGDSQTNPISGANVLTFGAGSRLTVL.

The chain uses TRBV28 and TRBJ1-2, with D possibly matching TRBD1 (5 bases). CDR1 and CDR2 from the germline V gene are MDHEN and SYDVKM. The CDR3 totals 13 residues. V lost 6 bases, J lost 8 bases, and 16 bases lay in between. The DNA for the CDR3 is TGTGCCAGCAGCCCCCGAGGGGCGGGAGGCTACACCTTC. It specifies CASSPRGAGGYTF.

V and J are TRBV18 and TRBJ1-3; D is unclear. Trimming pared 1 base from V and 4 bases from J, leaving 11 bases between. The CDR3 runs 15 residues. CDR1 is KGHSH and CDR2 is LQKENI in the germline V gene. CDR3 DNA sequence: TGTGCCAGCTCACCACAAGGGAGTGACGGAAACACCATATATTTT. Its translation is CASSPQGSDGNTIYF.

This clone was seen more than once but under ten times. The rearrangement joins TRBV6-5 to TRBJ2-2, with D maybe TRBD1 (6 bases). CDR3 size: 15 residues. V was clipped by 6 bases and J by 4 bases, with 15 bases between them. Germline V gene sequence: CDR1 MNHEY, CDR2 SVGAGI. The CDR3 sequence is CASRPTQGPTGELFF. The CDR3 DNA sequence: TGTGCCAGCAGACCAACACAGGGCCCCACCGGGGAGCTGTTTTTT.

CDR3 coding DNA: TGTGCCAGCAGCTTAGTCGCGGGAGAACCTACGCAGTATTTT. It yields the protein CASSLVAGEPTQYF. The chain links TRBV7-2 to TRBJ2-3; 7 bases align to TRBD2. V was pared by 1 base and J by 8 bases, with 6 bases of the junction left unmatched. The germline CDR1 and CDR2 sequences are SGHTA and FQGNSA. CDR3 length: 14 amino acids.

The sample holds one count of this clone. The V call is TRBV9, the J call TRBJ2-3, with D unresolved. Trimming shortened V by 4 bases and J by 6 bases, and 9 bases separated the two germline ends. In germline, CDR1 is SGDLS, CDR2 YYNGEE. The CDR3 length is 12 residues. The CDR3 region has the DNA TGTGCCAGCAGCCCCCGTTTGGATACGCAGTATTTT. As protein: CASSPRLDTQYF.

The J gene is TRBJ2-3, the V gene TRBV4-3; no definite D call. V shed 0 bases and J shed 4 bases, with 8 bases lying between them. Germline V gene lookup returns CDR1 LGHNA and CDR2 YSLEER. The CDR3 consists of 14 residues. CDR3 residues: CASSQDETADTQYF. The CDR3 DNA reads TGCGCCAGCAGCCAAGACGAAACAGCAGATACGCAGTATTTT.

The chain combines TRBV29-1 with TRBJ2-3, with 7 bases fitting TRBD2. Germline V gene sequence: CDR1 SQVTM, CDR2 ANQGSEA. J was trimmed by 1 base and V by 7 bases; bases with no gene match: 11. The CDR3 covers 15 residues. Here the CDR3 DNA reads TGCAGCGGTCTGGGAGGGCAGGGCGGCACAGATACGCAGTATTTT. Protein sequence: CSGLGGQGGTDTQYF.

The J gene is TRBJ1-1, the V gene TRBV30; a weak D match, TRBD1 (6 bases). Germline V lookup: CDR1 GTSNPN, CDR2 SVGIG (reference sequence). V lost 4 bases and J 0 bases, leaving 9 bases between the germline ends. The CDR3 has 13 amino acids. The CDR3 nucleotides read TGTGCCTGGAACAAGGGGGTGAACACTGAAGCTTTCTTT. Protein: CAWNKGVNTEAFF.

This clone has just a few counts. This chain uses TRBV2 with TRBJ2-3, with 7 bases matching TRBD2. V shed 7 bases, J shed 4 bases, and the junction held 11 bases outside the gene matches. This CDR3 has 15 residues. The V gene's germline CDR1 is SNHLY and CDR2 FYNNEI. DNA of the CDR3: TGTGCCAGCACGACTAGCATCTCCCGGGCAGATACGCAGTATTTT. Translated, it gives CASTTSISRADTQYF. The whole variable domain, remainder taken from reference TRBV2 and TRBJ2-3, is EPEVTQTPSHQVTQMGQEVILRCVPISNHLYFYWYRQILGQKVEFLVSFYNNEISEKSEIFDDQFSVERPDGSNFTLKIRSTKLEDSAMYFCASTTSISRADTQYFGPGTRLTVL.

This chain connects TRBV28 to TRBJ2-7; the D gene is possibly TRBD2 (7 bases). Trimming pared 6 bases from V and 2 bases from J, leaving 17 bases between. CDR1 is MDHEN, CDR2 SYDVKM, per germline. The CDR3 runs to 15 residues. The CDR3 DNA sequence: TGTGCCAGCAGATCCGCCGGCGGGGGCACCTACGAGCAGTACTTC. It encodes CASRSAGGGTYEQYF.

V gene TRBV29-1 combines with J gene TRBJ2-3; tentatively, D is TRBD2 (5 bases). The CDR3 totals 14 residues. Germline assignment: CDR1 SQVTM and CDR2 ANQGSEA. V shed 4 bases and J shed 3 bases, with 14 bases lying between them. The CDR3 nucleotides are TGCAGCGTTGGGTATAGGGAGCTAACAGATACGCAGTATTTT. Translated: CSVGYRELTDTQYF.

The chain carries TRBV18 and TRBJ2-1; D is uncertain. Germline CDR1 is KGHSH and CDR2 is LQKENI. V lost 2 bases and J lost 4, with 12 bases in between. CDR3 length: 15 amino acids. The CDR3 protein is CASSPSGFGYNEQFF. For the CDR3, the DNA is TGTGCCAGCTCACCATCCGGGTTTGGGTACAATGAGCAGTTCTTC.